The 24 T cell receptor beta chains given below trace back to one sample, sequenced in a study of blood T cell repertoires in COVID-19. Produced via immunoSEQ multiplex PCR; TCRdb's table is partial and in-frame only. Here the sample spans around 190,000 clones, around 82% being singletons. The sequenced sample was PBMCs or T cells enriched from blood (not recorded which). The receptors derive from a woman aged 45-65 years with acute COVID-19.

The genes are TRBV4-1 and TRBJ2-3; 9 bases line up with TRBD2. Germline V gene sequence: CDR1 MGHRA, CDR2 YSYEKL. This CDR3 contains 18 residues. With 5 bases clipped from V and 5 bases from J, the junction kept 17 bases outside the gene matches. The chain's CDR3 is CASSATPSAGGQRDTQYF. DNA for the CDR3: TGCGCCAGCAGCGCAACCCCTTCCGCGGGGGGGCAAAGAGATACGCAGTATTTT.

The CDR3 DNA follows: TGTGCCAGCAGCCCAGGACAGGGGCAAGAGACCCAGTACTTC. It is translated as CASSPGQGQETQYF. V and J are TRBV7-3 and TRBJ2-5; 9 nucleotides align to TRBD1. Per the germline V gene, CDR1 is SGHTA and CDR2 is FQGTGA. V was pared by 5 bases and J by 2 bases, with 3 bases of the junction left unmatched. The CDR3 sequence is 14 residues long.

This clone was seen repeatedly, ten times or more. V is TRBV30 and J is TRBJ2-7; the match to TRBD1 covers 7 bases. J gave up 7 bases and V 0 bases, and 6 bases lay outside the gene matches. The CDR3 is made up of 13 amino acids. Per the germline V gene, CDR1 is GTSNPN and CDR2 is SVGIG (reference sequence). The CDR3 is CAWSVIQGSEQYV. The CDR3 region has the DNA TGTGCCTGGAGTGTCATACAGGGGAGTGAGCAGTACGTC.

The chain has TRBV6-5 and TRBJ1-5, with 7 bases lining up with TRBD1. The CDR3 covers 15 residues. Germline-derived CDR1 and CDR2 are MNHEY and SVGAGI. J was trimmed by 7 bases and V by 5 bases; bases with no gene match: 11. CDR3 amino acids: CASSKQGSLGQPQHF. The CDR3 nucleotides are TGTGCCAGCAGTAAACAGGGGTCGTTGGGGCAGCCCCAGCATTTT.

V usage is TRBV9 and J usage is TRBJ1-2; D is ambiguous. Trimming shortened V by 4 bases and J by 6 bases, and 19 bases separated the two germline ends. Looked up from germline, CDR1 is SGDLS and CDR2 is YYNGEE. CDR3 length: 15 amino acids. CDR3 sequence reads: CASSPRAHGLNGYTF. The CDR3 nucleotides read TGTGCCAGCAGCCCTCGTGCTCACGGGTTAAATGGCTACACCTTC.

The J gene is TRBJ1-2, the V gene TRBV4-2; D perhaps matches TRBD1 (5 bases). Per the germline V gene, CDR1 is LGHNA and CDR2 is YNFKEQ. The length of the CDR3 is 15 residues. Trimming stripped 0 bases from V and 7 bases from J, with 15 bases between. In nucleotides, the CDR3 is TGTGCCAGCAGCCAAGAGACAGTCCTAAGGGGTGGCTACACCTTC. Translated: CASSQETVLRGGYTF.

DNA for the CDR3: TGTGCCAGCAGCTTAACGTTAGGGACAGAAAACTTACACCATACGCAGTATTTT. It is translated as CASSLTLGTENLHHTQYF. V and J are TRBV7-9 and TRBJ2-3, with 7 bases lining up with TRBD1. V was clipped by 2 bases and J by 7 bases; unmatched bases: 18. CDR1 and CDR2 from the germline V gene are SEHNR and FQNEAQ (reference sequence). The CDR3 loop spans 18 amino acids.

This clone showed up just a few times. The V call is TRBV5-4, the J call TRBJ1-1; D is ambiguous. Germline loops: CDR1 SGHNT, CDR2 YYREEE (reference sequence). Trimming took 4 bases from V and 1 from J, leaving 11 bases between them. The CDR3 is 14 residues long. This CDR3 is CASSPPVGNTEAFF. The CDR3 coding sequence is TGTGCCAGCAGCCCCCCGGTCGGGAACACTGAAGCTTTCTTT.

V usage is TRBV11-2 and J usage is TRBJ2-3; 11 nucleotides agree with TRBD2. The CDR3 loop spans 17 amino acids. V gave up 0 bases and J gave up 2 bases; unmatched junction bases: 4. In germline, CDR1 is SGHAT, CDR2 FQNNGV. Here the CDR3 DNA reads TGTGCCAGCAGCTTAGATGGTAGCGGGGGGGCCACAGATACGCAGTATTTT. Its protein is CASSLDGSGGATDTQYF.

The V and J genes are TRBV6-6 and TRBJ2-3, with TRBD2 matching 11 bases. The CDR3 is 15 residues long. Trimming at V came to 6 bases and at J to 7 bases, leaving 9 bases not matched to a gene. Germline V gene data show CDR1 as MNHNY and CDR2 as SVGAGI (reference sequence). The CDR3: CASSPLAGDANTQYF. Here the CDR3 DNA reads TGTGCCAGCAGCCCACTAGCGGGGGATGCTAATACGCAGTATTTT.

The chain combines TRBV15 with TRBJ2-3, with 8 bases that match TRBD1. The trim removed 7 bases at V and 4 bases at J, leaving 13 bases unmatched. The CDR3 totals 16 residues. CDR1 and CDR2 (germline): LNHNV, YYDKDF (reference sequence). In nucleotides, the CDR3 is TGTGCCACCAAGTCAGGGGGCGAGATTGGAGCAGATACGCAGTATTTT. Encoded protein: CATKSGGEIGADTQYF.

This clone was counted a few times. This chain connects TRBV30 to TRBJ2-7, with 11 positions matching TRBD2. CDR3 length: 17 amino acids. From germline, CDR1 is GTSNPN and CDR2 SVGIG (reference sequence). V shed 2 bases and J 0 bases; nucleotides not matched to a gene: 9. CDR3: CAWSWIAGGFHSYEQYV. CDR3 in DNA: TGTGCCTGGAGTTGGATAGCGGGGGGGTTCCACTCCTACGAGCAGTACGTC.

This clone was observed a few times. The chain is built from TRBV5-6 and TRBJ1-3, with D unclear. The CDR3 totals 14 residues. V shed 2 bases and J shed 3 bases, with 9 bases lying between them. Germline CDR1 is SGHDT and CDR2 is YYEEEE. The DNA of the CDR3 is TGTGCCAGCAGCTTATGGCGGGTTGGAAACACCATATATTTT. Translation gives CASSLWRVGNTIYF. Variable domain in full (rest from reference TRBV5-6 and TRBJ1-3): DAGVTQSPTHLIKTRGQQVTLRCSPKSGHDTVSWYQQALGQGPQFIFQYYEEEERQRGNFPDRFSGHQFPNYSSELNVNALLLGDSALYLCASSLWRVGNTIYFGEGSWLTVV.

The chain is built from TRBV2 and TRBJ1-5; D perhaps matches TRBD1 (5 bases). The CDR3 contains 16 residues. The V and J ends lost 1 base and 2 bases respectively, with 12 bases between them. Germline loops: CDR1 SNHLY, CDR2 FYNNEI. CDR3 sequence: CASSEGGGTGNQPQHF. In nucleotides, the CDR3 is TGTGCCAGCAGTGAAGGCGGGGGTACGGGCAATCAGCCCCAGCATTTT.

This chain connects TRBV24-1 to TRBJ2-2; 8 positions agree with TRBD1. Germline V lookup: CDR1 KGHDR, CDR2 SFDVKD. The CDR3 loop spans 16 amino acids. J gave up 0 bases and V 4 bases, and 3 bases lay outside the gene matches. Written as DNA, the CDR3 is TGTGCCACCAGTGACGGACAGGGCGCGAACACCGGGGAGCTGTTTTTT. This sequence encodes CATSDGQGANTGELFF.

J is TRBJ2-5 and V is TRBV28; 10 bases line up with TRBD1. The germline gives CDR1 MDHEN, CDR2 SYDVKM. This CDR3 contains 15 residues. The V gene end was trimmed by 4 bases and the J gene end by 7 bases; junction bases not matched to a gene: 9. The CDR3 DNA follows: TGTGCCAGCAGTTCAGCCGGGACAGGGGAGGGGACCCAGTACTTC. Amino acids: CASSSAGTGEGTQYF.

This clone has just a few counts. V usage is TRBV19 and J usage is TRBJ1-3; possibly TRBD1 for D (6 bases). CDR3 length equals 16 residues. Trimming stripped 3 bases from V and 0 bases from J, with 12 bases between. Germline-derived CDR1 and CDR2 are LNHDA and SQIVND (reference sequence). In nucleotides, the CDR3 is TGTGCCAGTAGTATGCCACAGGGTTTCTCTGGAAACACCATATATTTT. As protein: CASSMPQGFSGNTIYF.

This clone has a handful of counts. The chain is built from TRBV3-1 (or the pseudogene TRBV3-2) and TRBJ1-2, with D possibly TRBD1 on 6 matching bases. The V end was cut by 0 bases, the J end by 5 bases, with 7 bases between. Looked up from germline, CDR1 is LGHDT and CDR2 is YNNKEL (reference sequence). The CDR3 consists of 13 residues. The CDR3 bases are TGTGCCAGCAGCCAAGAGGACAGATATGGCTACACCTTC. This sequence encodes CASSQEDRYGYTF.

The chain has TRBV28 and TRBJ1-1, with D possibly matching TRBD1 (6 bases). Germline CDR1 is MDHEN and CDR2 is SYDVKM. The CDR3 spans 16 residues. The germline V and J ends were trimmed by 6 bases and 8 bases, with 25 bases remaining between them. The CDR3 region has the DNA TGTGCCAGCAGCGACGTACGGCCTCAGGGGAGGGAAGAAGCTTTCTTT. Translation gives CASSDVRPQGREEAFF. Full variable domain (rest looked up from reference TRBV28 and TRBJ1-1): DVKVTQSSRYLVKRTGEKVFLECVQDMDHENMFWYRQDPGLGLRLIYFSYDVKMKEKGDIPEGYSVSREKKERFSLILESASTNQTSMYLCASSDVRPQGREEAFFGQGTRLTVV.

The J gene is TRBJ1-5, the V gene TRBV12-3 or TRBV12-4; D call uncertain. V lost 5 bases to trimming and J lost 6 bases, with 11 bases between them. There are 13 residues in the CDR3. The CDR3 here is CASSPTEAQPQHF. In nucleotides, the CDR3 is TGTGCCAGCAGTCCAACCGAGGCTCAGCCCCAGCATTTT.

The chain recombines TRBV28 with TRBJ1-6; TRBD1 matches 9 bases. V shed 4 bases, J shed 7 bases, and the junction held 5 bases outside the gene matches. Germline CDR1 MDHEN, CDR2 SYDVKM. The CDR3 sequence is 15 residues long. The chain's CDR3 is CASSSSGTGNSPLHF. In DNA, the CDR3 is TGTGCCAGCAGTTCTTCCGGGACAGGGAATTCACCCCTCCACTTT.

The chain joins TRBV9 to TRBJ1-2; perhaps TRBD1 as D (6 bases). The germline V and J ends were trimmed by 7 bases and 1 base, with 11 bases remaining between them. Germline V gene sequence: CDR1 SGDLS, CDR2 YYNGEE. There are 13 residues in the CDR3. The CDR3 is CASRPGVNYGYTF. The CDR3, as DNA: TGTGCCAGCCGGCCAGGGGTTAACTATGGCTACACCTTC.

The J gene is TRBJ1-2, the V gene TRBV5-8; weak D call: TRBD1 (6 bases). CDR3 length: 13 amino acids. V shed 4 bases and J shed 1 base, with 8 bases lying between them. Germline values: CDR1 SGHTS, CDR2 YDEGEE. This chain's CDR3 is CASSRQDNYGYTF. The DNA for the CDR3 is TGTGCCAGCAGCCGACAGGATAACTATGGCTACACCTTC.

The genes are TRBV5-1 and TRBJ2-1; TRBD2 matches at 12 bases. Germline V CDR1 and CDR2: SGHRS, YFSETQ. CDR3 size: 16 residues. After removal of 4 bases from V and 7 bases from J, the junction contained 9 bases not matched to a gene. The chain's CDR3 is CASSLELAGGPNEQFF. CDR3 nucleotides: TGCGCCAGCAGCCTCGAGCTAGCGGGGGGGCCGAATGAGCAGTTCTTC. The whole variable domain, remainder taken from reference TRBV5-1 and TRBJ2-1, is KAGVTQTPRYLIKTRGQQVTLSCSPISGHRSVSWYQQTPGQGLQFLFEYFSETQRNKGNFPGRFSGRQFSNSRSEMNVSTLELGDSALYLCASSLELAGGPNEQFFGPGTRLTVL.